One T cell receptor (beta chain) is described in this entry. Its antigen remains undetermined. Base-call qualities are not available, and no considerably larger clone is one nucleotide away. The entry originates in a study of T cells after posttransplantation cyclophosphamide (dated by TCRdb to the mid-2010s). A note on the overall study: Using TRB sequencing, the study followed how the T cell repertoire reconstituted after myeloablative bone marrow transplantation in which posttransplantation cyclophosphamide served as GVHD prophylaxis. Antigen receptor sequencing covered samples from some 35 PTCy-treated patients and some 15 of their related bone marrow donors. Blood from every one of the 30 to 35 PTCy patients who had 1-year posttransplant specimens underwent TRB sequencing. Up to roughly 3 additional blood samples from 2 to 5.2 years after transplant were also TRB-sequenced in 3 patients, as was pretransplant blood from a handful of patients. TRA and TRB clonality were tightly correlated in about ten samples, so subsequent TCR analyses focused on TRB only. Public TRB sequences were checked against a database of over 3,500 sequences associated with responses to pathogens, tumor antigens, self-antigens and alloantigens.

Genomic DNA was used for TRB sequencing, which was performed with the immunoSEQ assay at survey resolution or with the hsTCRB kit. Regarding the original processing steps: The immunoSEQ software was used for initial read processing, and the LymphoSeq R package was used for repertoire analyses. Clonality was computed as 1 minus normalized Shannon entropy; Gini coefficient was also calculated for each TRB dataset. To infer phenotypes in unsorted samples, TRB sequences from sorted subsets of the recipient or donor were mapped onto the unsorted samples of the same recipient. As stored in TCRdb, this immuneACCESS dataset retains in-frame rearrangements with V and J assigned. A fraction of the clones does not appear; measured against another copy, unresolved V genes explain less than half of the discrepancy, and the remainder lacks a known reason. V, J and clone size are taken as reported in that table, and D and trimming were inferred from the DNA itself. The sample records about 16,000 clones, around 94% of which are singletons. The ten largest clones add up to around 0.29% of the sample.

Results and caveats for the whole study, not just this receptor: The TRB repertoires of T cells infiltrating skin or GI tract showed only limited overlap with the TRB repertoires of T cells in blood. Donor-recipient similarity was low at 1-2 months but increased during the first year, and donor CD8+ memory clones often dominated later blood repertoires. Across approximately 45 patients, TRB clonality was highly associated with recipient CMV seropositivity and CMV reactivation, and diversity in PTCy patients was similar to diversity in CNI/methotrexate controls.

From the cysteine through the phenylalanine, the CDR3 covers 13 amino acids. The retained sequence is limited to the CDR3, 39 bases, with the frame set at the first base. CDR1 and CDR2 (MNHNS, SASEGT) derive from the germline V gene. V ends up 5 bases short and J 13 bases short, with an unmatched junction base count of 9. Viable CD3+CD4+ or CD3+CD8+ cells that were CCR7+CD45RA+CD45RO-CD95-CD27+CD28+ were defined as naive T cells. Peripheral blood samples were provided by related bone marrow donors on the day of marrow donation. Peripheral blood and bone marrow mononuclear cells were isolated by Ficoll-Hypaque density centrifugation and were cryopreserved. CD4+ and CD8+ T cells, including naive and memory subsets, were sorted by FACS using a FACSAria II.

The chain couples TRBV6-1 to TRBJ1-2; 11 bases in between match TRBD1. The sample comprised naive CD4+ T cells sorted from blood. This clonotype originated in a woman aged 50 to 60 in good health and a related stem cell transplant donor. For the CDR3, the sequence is CASSPGQGVGGTF. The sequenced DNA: TGTGCCAGCAGTCCGGGACAGGGGGTCGGGGGCACCTTC.